The 6 T cell receptor beta chains below were found in one sample sequenced in a study of graft-versus-host responses after intestinal transplantation. Their antigens are not known. Produced via immunoSEQ multiplex PCR; TCRdb's table is partial and in-frame only. The sample contains about 94,000 clones, over 75% of which appear only once. Sequencing was performed on unstimulated CD8+ T cells sorted from spleen or lymph node cells, taken before intestinal transplant. The receptors were gathered from a human donor who received an intestinal transplant.

The J gene is TRBJ1-4, the V gene TRBV5-1; unclear D gene. V gave up 5 bases and J gave up 10 bases, with 18 bases separating them. This CDR3 comprises 14 residues. Germline CDR1 SGHRS, CDR2 YFSETQ. The CDR3 DNA follows: TGCGCCAGCAGGGAACCGGATCAAGGAGGAAAACTGTTTTTT. This codes for CASREPDQGGKLFF.

The rearrangement joins TRBV7-9 to TRBJ2-7; D possibly corresponds to TRBD2 (6 bases). From germline, CDR1 is SEHNR and CDR2 FQNEAQ (reference sequence). The CDR3 covers 15 residues. V shed 1 base and J shed 4 bases, with 14 bases lying between them. CDR3 protein: CASSLVSGSKYEQYF. The CDR3 DNA reads TGTGCCAGCAGCTTAGTTTCCGGGAGTAAATACGAGCAGTACTTC. The full variable domain, rest sourced from reference TRBV7-9 and TRBJ2-7, is DTGVSQNPRHKITKRGQNVTFRCDPISEHNRLYWYRQTLGQGPEFLTYFQNEAQLEKSRLLSDRFSAERPKGSFSTLEIQRTEQGDSAMYLCASSLVSGSKYEQYFGPGTRLTVT.

This chain links TRBV4-1 with TRBJ2-1; tentative D call: TRBD2 (5 bases). V lost 1 base to trimming and J lost 7 bases, with 20 bases between them. Germline CDR1 and CDR2: MGHRA and YSYEKL. The CDR3 contains 17 residues. The CDR3 reads CASSQAQGLPRDNEQFF. CDR3 in DNA: TGCGCCAGCAGCCAAGCCCAAGGACTCCCAAGGGATAATGAGCAGTTCTTC.

This chain connects TRBV27 to TRBJ2-3; a weak D match, TRBD1 (6 bases). The CDR3 extends over 15 amino acids. Germline lookup yields CDR1 MNHEY and CDR2 SMNVEV (reference sequence). V lost 2 bases and J lost 1, with 10 bases in between. The DNA for the CDR3 is TGTGCCAGCAGTTTAAACAGGGCCGGCACAGATACGCAGTATTTT. This gives the protein CASSLNRAGTDTQYF.

This sequence joins TRBV14 and TRBJ2-7; D might be TRBD1 (5 bases). Between the trimmed V and J ends, which lost 1 base and 2 bases, there was a span of 9 bases. In germline, CDR1 is SGHDN, CDR2 FVKESK. The CDR3 totals 14 residues. CDR3 sequence reads: CASSQGGIPYEQYF. DNA of the CDR3: TGTGCCAGCAGCCAAGGGGGCATCCCCTACGAGCAGTACTTC.

V usage is TRBV4-3 and J usage is TRBJ1-4; D is ambiguous. The CDR3 totals 15 residues. Trimming shortened V by 0 bases and J by 7 bases, and 12 bases separated the two germline ends. Germline V CDR1 and CDR2: LGHNA, YSLEER. The CDR3 spells CASSQDRRVGEKLFF. The CDR3 DNA follows: TGCGCCAGCAGCCAAGACCGGCGGGTGGGTGAAAAACTGTTTTTT.